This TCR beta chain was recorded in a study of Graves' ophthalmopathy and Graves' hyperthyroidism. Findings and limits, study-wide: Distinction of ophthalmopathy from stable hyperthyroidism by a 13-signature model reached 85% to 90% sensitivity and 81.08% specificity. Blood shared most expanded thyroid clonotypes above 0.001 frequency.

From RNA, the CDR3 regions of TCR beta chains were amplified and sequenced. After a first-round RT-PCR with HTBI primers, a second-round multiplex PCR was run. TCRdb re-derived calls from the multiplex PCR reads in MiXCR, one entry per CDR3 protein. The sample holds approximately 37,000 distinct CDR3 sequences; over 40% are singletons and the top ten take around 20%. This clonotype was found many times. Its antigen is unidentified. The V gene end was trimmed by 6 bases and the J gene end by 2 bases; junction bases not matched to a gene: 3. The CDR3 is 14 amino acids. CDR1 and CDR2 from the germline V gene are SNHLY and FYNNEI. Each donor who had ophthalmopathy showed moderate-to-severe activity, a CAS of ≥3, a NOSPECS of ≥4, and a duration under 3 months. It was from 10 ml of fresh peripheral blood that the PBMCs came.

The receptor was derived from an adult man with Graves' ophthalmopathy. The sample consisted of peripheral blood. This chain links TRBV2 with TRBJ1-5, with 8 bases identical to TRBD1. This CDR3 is CASRETGGNQPQHF. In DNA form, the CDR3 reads TGTGCCAGCAGAGAGACAGGGGGCAATCAGCCCCAGCATTTT.